The 8 T cell receptor beta chains below come from one sample, sequenced in a study of T cell responses to AZD1222 COVID-19 vaccine. Data came from immunoSEQ multiplex PCR; TCRdb stores just in-frame clones and leaves some out. The profile shows about 130,000 clones, 65% to 90% of them singletons. The sequencing used peripheral blood, collected 28 days after the second dose of the MenACWY control vaccine. These receptors were obtained from an adult who received the MenACWY meningococcal vaccine as a control.

The chain links TRBV15 to TRBJ2-3; TRBD2 aligns across 14 bases. The V segment lost 1 base and the J segment 2 bases; nucleotides outside the gene matches: 5. The CDR3 sequence is 18 residues long. From germline, CDR1 is LNHNV and CDR2 YYDKDF (reference sequence). Here the CDR3 DNA reads TGTGCCACCAGCAGAGGACTAGCGGGAGGGTTGATCACAGATACGCAGTATTTT. Its protein product is CATSRGLAGGLITDTQYF. Together with reference TRBV15 and TRBJ2-3, the CDR3 gives the full variable domain: DAMVIQNPRYQVTQFGKPVTLSCSQTLNHNVMYWYQQKSSQAPKLLFHYYDKDFNNEADTPDNFQSRRPNTSFCFLDIRSPGLGDTAMYLCATSRGLAGGLITDTQYFGPGTRLTVL.

V gene TRBV3-1 (or the pseudogene TRBV3-2) combines with J gene TRBJ2-1; tentative D call: TRBD1 (8 bases). The germline gives CDR1 LGHDT, CDR2 YNNKEL (reference sequence). V shed 2 bases and J shed 7 bases, with 15 bases lying between them. This CDR3 region has 15 residues. DNA for the CDR3: TGTGCCAGCAGCCAACTCGGACAGGGAGGGAATGAGCAGTTCTTC. Its protein product is CASSQLGQGGNEQFF.

CDR3 nucleotide sequence: TGTGCCACCGACAGGAACTCTGGGGCCAACGTCCTGACTTTC. It is translated as CATDRNSGANVLTF. The chain links TRBV5-8 to TRBJ2-6; perhaps TRBD1 as D (6 bases). Trimming cost V 9 bases and J 0 bases, with 10 bases left between them. Looked up from germline, CDR1 is SGHTS and CDR2 is YDEGEE. The CDR3 extends over 14 amino acids.

The chain is built from TRBV27 and TRBJ1-1; D uncertain. V lost 6 bases and J lost 8, with 13 bases in between. Germline CDR1 and CDR2: MNHEY and SMNVEV (reference sequence). The CDR3 extends over 12 amino acids. CDR3 nucleotides: TGTGCCAGCAGGATTCTAAACCAGGAAGCTTTCTTT. Encoded protein: CASRILNQEAFF.

The chain is built from TRBV7-9 and TRBJ1-2, with TRBD1 as a possible D gene (5 bases). Trimming left V 5 bases short and J 5 bases short, with 9 bases between. This CDR3 has 12 amino acids. From germline, CDR1 is SEHNR and CDR2 FQNEAQ (reference sequence). This CDR3 is CASSRGTYGYTF. The CDR3 DNA reads as TGTGCCAGCAGCCGAGGGACTTATGGCTACACCTTC.

The chain couples TRBV6-5 to TRBJ1-1; weak D call: TRBD1 (6 bases). Germline values: CDR1 MNHEY, CDR2 SVGAGI. V was shortened by 8 bases and J by 1 base, with 11 bases between the two germline ends. The length of the CDR3 is 13 residues. In DNA form, the CDR3 reads TGTGCCAGCCGTCAGGGGACGAACACTGAAGCTTTCTTT. It translates to CASRQGTNTEAFF.

The chain combines TRBV29-1 with TRBJ1-6; D not certain. Trimming removed 6 bases at V and 4 bases at J, with 13 bases between. There are 14 residues in the CDR3. CDR1 and CDR2 (germline): SQVTM, ANQGSEA. For the CDR3, the DNA is TGCAGCGTCTCTACCGGACTTTATAATTCACCCCTCCACTTT. It encodes CSVSTGLYNSPLHF.

The rearrangement joins TRBV27 to TRBJ2-2; 7 nucleotides agree with TRBD1. V was pared by 7 bases and J by 6 bases, with 11 bases of the junction left unmatched. The length of the CDR3 is 15 residues. Germline V gives CDR1 MNHEY, CDR2 SMNVEV (reference sequence). CDR3 protein: CASTEGASLAGELFF. The CDR3 DNA reads TGTGCCAGCACCGAGGGGGCTAGCCTCGCCGGGGAGCTGTTTTTT.